This T cell receptor (beta chain) was observed in a study of molecular identifiers for immune sequencing clone quantification. TCRdb reprocessed the PCR reads with MiXCR, giving one entry per CDR3 protein. The data hold hundreds of thousands of distinct CDR3 sequences, with 20% observed a single time. The germline gives CDR1 MNHNY, CDR2 SVGAGI (reference sequence). V was trimmed by 11 bases and J by 1 base, leaving 9 bases between them. The CDR3 is 11 amino acids. This clonotype was sampled from a human donor in good health. Some libraries in this study had Jurkat cell RNA spiked in. Sample: naive CD8+ T cells from blood, with Jurkat cell RNA spiked in. The subset was: FACS-sorted CD8+CD4-CCR7+CD45RA+ naive T cells. The chain carries TRBV6-6 and TRBJ2-7; D is unresolved. Here the CDR3 DNA reads TGTGCCTCAGAAGATTCCTACGAGCAGTACTTC. It translates to CASEDSYEQYF.